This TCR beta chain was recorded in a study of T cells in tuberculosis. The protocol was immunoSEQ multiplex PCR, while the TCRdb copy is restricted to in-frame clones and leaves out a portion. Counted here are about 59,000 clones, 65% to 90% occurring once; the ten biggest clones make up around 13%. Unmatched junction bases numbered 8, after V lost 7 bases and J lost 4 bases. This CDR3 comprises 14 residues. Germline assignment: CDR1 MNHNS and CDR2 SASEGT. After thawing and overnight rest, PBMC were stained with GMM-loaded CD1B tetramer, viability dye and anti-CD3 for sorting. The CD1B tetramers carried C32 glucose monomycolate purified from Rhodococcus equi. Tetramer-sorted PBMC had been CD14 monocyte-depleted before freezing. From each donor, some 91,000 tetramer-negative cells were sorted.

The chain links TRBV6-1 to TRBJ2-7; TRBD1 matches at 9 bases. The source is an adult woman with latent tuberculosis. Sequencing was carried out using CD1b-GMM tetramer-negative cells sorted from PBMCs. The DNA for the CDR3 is TGTGCCAGCACCTCGTTAGGGACAGGGTACGAGCAGTACTTC. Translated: CASTSLGTGYEQYF.